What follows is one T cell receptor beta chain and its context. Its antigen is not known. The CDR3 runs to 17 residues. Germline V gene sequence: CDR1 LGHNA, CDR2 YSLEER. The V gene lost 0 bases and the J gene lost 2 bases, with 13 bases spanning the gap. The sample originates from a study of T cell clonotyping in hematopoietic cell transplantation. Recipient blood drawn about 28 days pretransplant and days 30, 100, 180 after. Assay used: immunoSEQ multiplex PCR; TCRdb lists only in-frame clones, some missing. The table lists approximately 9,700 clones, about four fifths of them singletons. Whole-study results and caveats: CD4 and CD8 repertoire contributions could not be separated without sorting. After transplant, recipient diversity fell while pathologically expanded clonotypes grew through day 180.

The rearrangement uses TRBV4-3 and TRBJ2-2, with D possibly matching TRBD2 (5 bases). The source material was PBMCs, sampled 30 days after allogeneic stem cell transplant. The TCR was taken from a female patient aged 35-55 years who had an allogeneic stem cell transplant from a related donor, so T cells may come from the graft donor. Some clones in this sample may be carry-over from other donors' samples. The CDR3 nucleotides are TGCGCCAGCAGCCAAGATGCTCTAGCCGTTAACACCGGGGAGCTGTTTTTT. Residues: CASSQDALAVNTGELFF.